This record looks at one TCR beta chain sequence and its context. Its antigen is as yet unknown. Using immunoSEQ multiplex PCR, the repertoire was profiled, and TCRdb retains in-frame clones only, with some absent. The sample records fewer than 85,000 clones, under 85% being singletons. The sample belongs to a study of OX40 agonist ivuxolimab in advanced cancers. Study-wide context: There were three patients with partial responses, one having hepatocellular carcinoma and two cutaneous melanoma.

With baseline, cycle 4 day 1, and cycle 7 day 1 as timepoints, blood was sampled. General study points: On average, a greater number of expanded clones characterised CD8+ T cells relative to CD4+. Both CD4+ and CD8+ T cell populations in blood had undergone clonal expansion by week 6 at 0.1 to 3.0 mg/kg.

CDR3 size: 15 residues. V was cut by 4 bases and J by 0 bases, with 10 bases left in between. Germline loops: CDR1 GTSNPN, CDR2 SVGIG (reference sequence). The material was CD4+ or CD8+ T cells sorted from blood, obtained in a trial of the OX40 agonist ivuxolimab. The sequence derives from an adult with an advanced solid tumor such as melanoma, head and neck, liver or kidney cancer. This rearrangement joins TRBV30 to TRBJ2-6; maybe TRBD1 (6 bases). CDR3 region: CAWNRAISGANVLTF. In DNA, the CDR3 is TGTGCCTGGAACAGGGCGATCTCTGGGGCCAACGTCCTGACTTTC.